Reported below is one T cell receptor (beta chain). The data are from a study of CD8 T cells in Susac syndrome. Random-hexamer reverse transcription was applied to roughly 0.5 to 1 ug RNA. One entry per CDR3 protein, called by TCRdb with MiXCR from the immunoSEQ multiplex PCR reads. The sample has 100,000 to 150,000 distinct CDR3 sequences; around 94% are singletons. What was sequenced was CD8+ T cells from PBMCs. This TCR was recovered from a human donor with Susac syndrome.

The CDR3 DNA reads TGTGCCAGTAGTCAAACAGGGGAATCCTACAATGAGCAGTTCTTC. Translating it yields CASSQTGESYNEQFF. The J gene is TRBJ2-1, the V gene TRBV19; 7 positions match TRBD1. Germline V gene sequence: CDR1 LNHDA, CDR2 SQIVND (reference sequence). CDR3 length: 15 residues. Unmatched junction bases numbered 5, after V lost 5 bases and J lost 1 base. Full variable domain (missing parts from reference TRBV19 and TRBJ2-1): DGGITQSPKYLFRKEGQNVTLSCEQNLNHDAMYWYRQDPGQGLRLIYYSQIVNDFQKGDIAEGYSVSREKKESFPLTVTSAQKNPTAFYLCASSQTGESYNEQFFGPGTRLTVL.